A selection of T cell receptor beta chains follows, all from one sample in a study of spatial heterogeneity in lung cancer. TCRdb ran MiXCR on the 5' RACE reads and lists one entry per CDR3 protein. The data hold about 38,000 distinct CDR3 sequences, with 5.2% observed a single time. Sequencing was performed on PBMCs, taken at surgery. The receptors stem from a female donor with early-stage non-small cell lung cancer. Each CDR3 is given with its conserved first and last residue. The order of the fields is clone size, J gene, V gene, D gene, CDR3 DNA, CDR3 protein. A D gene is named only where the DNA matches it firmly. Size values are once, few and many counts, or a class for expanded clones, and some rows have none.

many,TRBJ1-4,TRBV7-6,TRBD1,TGTGCCAGCAGCCTGGGACAGGGAATGAGTGAAAAACTGTTTTTT,CASSLGQGMSEKLFF
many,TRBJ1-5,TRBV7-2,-,TGTGCCAGCAGCTTAGTGGGCAATCAGCCCCAGCATTTT,CASSLVGNQPQHF
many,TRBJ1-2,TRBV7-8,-,TGTGCCAGCAGCCCGACTAGGGGCTATGGCTACACCTTC,CASSPTRGYGYTF
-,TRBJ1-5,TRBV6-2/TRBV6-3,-,TGTGCCAGTGGAGAGGGGAATCAGCCCCAGCATTTT,CASGEGNQPQHF
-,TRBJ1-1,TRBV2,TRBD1,TGTGCCAGCAGTGCGGGACAGGTCATGAACACTGAAGCTTTCTTT,CASSAGQVMNTEAFF
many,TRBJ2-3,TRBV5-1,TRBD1,TGCGCCAGCAGCTTGGAAGGGACAGATCCGACAGATACGCAGTATTTT,CASSLEGTDPTDTQYF
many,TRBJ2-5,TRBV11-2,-,TGTGCCAGCAGCTTCCGACCTCAAGAGACCCAGTACTTC,CASSFRPQETQYF
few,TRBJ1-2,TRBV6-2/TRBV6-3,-,TGTGCCAGCCTTGACCCGGGACGGATCTATGGCTACACCTTC,CASLDPGRIYGYTF
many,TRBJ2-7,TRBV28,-,TGTGCCAGCAGTGCCCCTGGAGGATCCTACGAGCAGTACTTC,CASSAPGGSYEQYF
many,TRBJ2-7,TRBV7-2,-,TGTGCCAGCAGCTTAGGAGGCCAGCAAGGCGAGCAGTACTTC,CASSLGGQQGEQYF
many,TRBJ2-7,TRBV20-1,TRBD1,TGCAGTGCTAGATCCACCGATGACAGGGGCTACGAGCAGTACTTC,CSARSTDDRGYEQYF
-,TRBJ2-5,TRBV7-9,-,TGTGCCAGCAGCCCGGCCGGATCTAGCGTACGAGAGACCCAGTACTTC,CASSPAGSSVRETQYF
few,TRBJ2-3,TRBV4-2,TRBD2,TGTGCCAGCAGCCGAGTAGCGGGGGAAAGCACAGATACGCAGTATTTT,CASSRVAGESTDTQYF
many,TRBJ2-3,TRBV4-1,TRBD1,TGCGCCAGCAGCCAAGATCAGGGGGCGGGAGATACGCAGTATTTT,CASSQDQGAGDTQYF
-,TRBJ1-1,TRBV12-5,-,TGTGCTAGTGGTTTGGTATACGGGCCACCCGAAGCTTTCTTT,CASGLVYGPPEAFF
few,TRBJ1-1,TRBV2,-,TGTGCCAGCACCACAGAATCTCTAAACACTGAAGCTTTCTTT,CASTTESLNTEAFF
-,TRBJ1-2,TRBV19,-,TGTGCCAGTAGTTCCCAGGGTTCCTTCTATGGCTACACCTTC,CASSSQGSFYGYTF
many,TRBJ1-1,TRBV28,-,TGTGCCAGCAGTTTAATTTCCCGGGCGGGGACCACTGAAGCTTTCTTT,CASSLISRAGTTEAFF
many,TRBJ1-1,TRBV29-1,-,TGCAGCGTTGATTACGGGCCGAACACTGAAGCTTTCTTT,CSVDYGPNTEAFF
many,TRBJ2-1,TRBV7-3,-,TGTGCCAGCAGCCCCTATGGAAGTAGTAATGAGCAGTTCTTC,CASSPYGSSNEQFF
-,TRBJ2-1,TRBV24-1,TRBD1,TGTGCCACCAGTGCTACTCCTAGGGGGACAGGGTGGCAGAATGAGCAGTTCTTC,CATSATPRGTGWQNEQFF
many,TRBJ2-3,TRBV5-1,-,TGCGCCAGCAGCTTGGACAGGGCGAGCACAGATACGCAGTATTTT,CASSLDRASTDTQYF
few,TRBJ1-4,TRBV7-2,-,TGTGCCACCGCTCCTCAGGGGCAGGGGGAAAAACTGTTTTTT,CATAPQGQGEKLFF
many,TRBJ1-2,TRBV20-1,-,TGCAGTGCTAGGGAGGGTACCTATGGCTACACCTTC,CSAREGTYGYTF
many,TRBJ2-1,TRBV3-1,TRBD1,TGTGCCAGCAGCCCCATAGGACAGGGCCTTATTAATGAGCAGTTCTTC,CASSPIGQGLINEQFF
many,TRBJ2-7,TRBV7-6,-,TGTGCCAGCAGCTTAGCGATGGGCAGGGAGAACTACGAGCAGTACTTC,CASSLAMGRENYEQYF
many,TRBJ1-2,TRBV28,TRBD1,TGTGCCAGCAGTCAGGGACAGGGGCGATATGGCTACACCTTC,CASSQGQGRYGYTF
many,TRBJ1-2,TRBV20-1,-,TGCAGTGCTGCACGGGACTTTTGGACCCCTGGTGACTATGGCTACACCTTC,CSAARDFWTPGDYGYTF
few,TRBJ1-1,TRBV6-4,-,TGTGCCAGCAGTTCGAAAATGAACACTGAAGCTTTCTTT,CASSSKMNTEAFF
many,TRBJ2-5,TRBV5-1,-,TGCGCCAGCAGCCTTGGGTTACCCCAAGAGACCCAGTACTTC,CASSLGLPQETQYF
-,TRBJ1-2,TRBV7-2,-,TGTGCCAGCAGCCCAACCCGGAATAACTATGGCTACACCTTC,CASSPTRNNYGYTF
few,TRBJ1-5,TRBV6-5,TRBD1,TGTGCCAGCAGTTACACAGGGGATAGCAATCAGCCCCAGCATTTT,CASSYTGDSNQPQHF
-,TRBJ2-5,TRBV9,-,TGTGCCAGCAGCCCCCGTGACAGGAGAGAGACCCAGTACTTC,CASSPRDRRETQYF
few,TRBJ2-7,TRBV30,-,TGTGCCTGGGAGCCCGGGACATCGTTCGGCGAGCAGTACTTC,CAWEPGTSFGEQYF
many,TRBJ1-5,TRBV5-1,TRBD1,TGCGCCAGCAGCAGGACAGGGGCGGGGGATCAGCCCCAGCATTTT,CASSRTGAGDQPQHF
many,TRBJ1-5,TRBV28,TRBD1,TGTGCCAGCAGTAAGACAGGGGCCTTCAATCAGCCCCAGCATTTT,CASSKTGAFNQPQHF
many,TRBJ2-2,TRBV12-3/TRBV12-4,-,TGTGCCAGCAGCCTGGGACCGAACACCGGGGAGCTGTTTTTT,CASSLGPNTGELFF
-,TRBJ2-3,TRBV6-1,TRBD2,TGTGCCAGCATACTAGCGGGGGGGCGGGCAGATACGCAGTATTTT,CASILAGGRADTQYF
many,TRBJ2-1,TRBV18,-,TGTGCCAGCTCACCACGAGGACAGTACAATGAGCAGTTCTTC,CASSPRGQYNEQFF
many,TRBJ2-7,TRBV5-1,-,TGCGCCAGCAGCGTCCCAGGGTCAGGGAACGAGCAGTACTTC,CASSVPGSGNEQYF
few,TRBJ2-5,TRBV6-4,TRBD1,TGTGCCAACAGATGGGACAGGGACGAGACCCAGTACTTC,CANRWDRDETQYF
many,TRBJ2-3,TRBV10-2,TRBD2,TGCGCCAGCAGTGAGCCCCTAGCGGTCGCTAGCACAGATACGCAGTATTTT,CASSEPLAVASTDTQYF
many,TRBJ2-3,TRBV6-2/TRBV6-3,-,TGTGCCAGCAGTTACCCCGGTAGCCACCCGAACACAGATACGCAGTATTTT,CASSYPGSHPNTDTQYF
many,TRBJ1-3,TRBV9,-,TGTGCCAGCAGCGTAGCTCCGGCAGGGTTCCAGGGAAACACCATATATTTT,CASSVAPAGFQGNTIYF
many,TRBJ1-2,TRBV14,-,TGTGCCAGCAGCCTCCGGGGGCAGGAACATCGGGGCCTCTATGGCTACACCTTC,CASSLRGQEHRGLYGYTF
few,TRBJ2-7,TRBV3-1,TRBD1,TGTGCCAGCAGCCAGACCGACAGGGGCGAGCAGTACTTC,CASSQTDRGEQYF
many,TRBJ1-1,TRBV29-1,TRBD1,TGCAGCGTTGAAGGTGCAGGGGGCACTGAAGCTTTCTTT,CSVEGAGGTEAFF
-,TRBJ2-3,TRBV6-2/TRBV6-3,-,TGTGCCAGCAGTTATATCGGGGCGACGGGGGCAGATACGCAGTATTTT,CASSYIGATGADTQYF
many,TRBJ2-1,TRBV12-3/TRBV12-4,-,TGTGCCAGCAGTTTAGCGCTTAGGAATGAGCAGTTCTTC,CASSLALRNEQFF
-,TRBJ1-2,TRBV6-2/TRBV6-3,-,TGTGCCAGCAGCTTACAGGGTTCGTATGGCTACACCTTC,CASSLQGSYGYTF
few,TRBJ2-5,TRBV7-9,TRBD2,TGTGCCAGCAGCTCCCCTTCGGGGGGAGAAGAGACCCAGTACTTC,CASSSPSGGEETQYF
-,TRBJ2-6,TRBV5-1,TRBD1,TGCGCCAGCAGCTTGAGCAGGGGGCTGGCTGGGGCCAACGTCCTGACTTTC,CASSLSRGLAGANVLTF
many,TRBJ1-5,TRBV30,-,TGTGCCTGGAGTGTAAGCAATAGCAATCAGCCCCAGCATTTT,CAWSVSNSNQPQHF
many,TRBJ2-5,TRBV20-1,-,TGCAGTGCTAGATTTGGGGACAGAGGGACTCCCCAAGAGACCCAGTACTTC,CSARFGDRGTPQETQYF
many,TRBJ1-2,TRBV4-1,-,TGCGCCAGCAGCCATTACTTGGAGGCTGGCTACACCTTC,CASSHYLEAGYTF
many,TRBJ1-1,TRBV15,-,TGTGCCACCAGCATGGGGGGCAGGAACACTGAAGCTTTCTTT,CATSMGGRNTEAFF
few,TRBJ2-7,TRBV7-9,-,TGTGCCAGCAGCTTAAGGCGGACAGCTAGACACGAGCAGTACTTC,CASSLRRTARHEQYF
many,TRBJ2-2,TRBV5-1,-,TGCGCCAGCAGCTTGGACTCCGGGGAGCTGTTTTTT,CASSLDSGELFF